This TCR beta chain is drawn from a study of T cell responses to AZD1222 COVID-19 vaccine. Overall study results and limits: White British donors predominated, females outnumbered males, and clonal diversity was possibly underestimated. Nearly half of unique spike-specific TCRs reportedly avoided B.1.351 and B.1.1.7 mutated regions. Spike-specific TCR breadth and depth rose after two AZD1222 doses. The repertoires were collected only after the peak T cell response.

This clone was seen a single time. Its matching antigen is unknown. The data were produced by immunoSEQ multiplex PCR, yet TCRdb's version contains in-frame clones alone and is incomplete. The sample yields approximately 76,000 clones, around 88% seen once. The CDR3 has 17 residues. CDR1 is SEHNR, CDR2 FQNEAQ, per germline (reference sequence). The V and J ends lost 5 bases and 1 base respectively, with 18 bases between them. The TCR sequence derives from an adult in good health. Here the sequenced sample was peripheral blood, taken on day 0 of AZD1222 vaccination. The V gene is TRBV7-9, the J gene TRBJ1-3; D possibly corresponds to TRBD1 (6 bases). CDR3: CASSRSWTVESGNTIYF. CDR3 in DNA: TGTGCCAGCAGCCGAAGCTGGACAGTAGAATCTGGAAACACCATATATTTT. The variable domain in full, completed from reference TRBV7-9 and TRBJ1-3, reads DTGVSQNPRHKITKRGQNVTFRCDPISEHNRLYWYRQTLGQGPEFLTYFQNEAQLEKSRLLSDRFSAERPKGSFSTLEIQRTEQGDSAMYLCASSRSWTVESGNTIYFGEGSWLTVV.